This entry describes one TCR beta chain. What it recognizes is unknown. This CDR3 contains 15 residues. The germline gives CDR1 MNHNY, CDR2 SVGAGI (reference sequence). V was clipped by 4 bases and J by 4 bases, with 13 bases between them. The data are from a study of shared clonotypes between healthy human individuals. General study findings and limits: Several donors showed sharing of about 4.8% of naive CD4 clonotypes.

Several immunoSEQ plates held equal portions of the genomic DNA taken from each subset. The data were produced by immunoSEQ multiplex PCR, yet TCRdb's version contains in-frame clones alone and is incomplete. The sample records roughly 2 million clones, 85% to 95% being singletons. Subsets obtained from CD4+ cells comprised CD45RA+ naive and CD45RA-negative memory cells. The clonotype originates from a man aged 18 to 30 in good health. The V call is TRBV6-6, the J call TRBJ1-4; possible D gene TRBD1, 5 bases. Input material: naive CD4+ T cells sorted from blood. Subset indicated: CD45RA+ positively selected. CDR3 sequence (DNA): TGTGCCAGCAGTTCCGGGACGGTCGATAATGAAAAACTGTTTTTT. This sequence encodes CASSSGTVDNEKLFF.